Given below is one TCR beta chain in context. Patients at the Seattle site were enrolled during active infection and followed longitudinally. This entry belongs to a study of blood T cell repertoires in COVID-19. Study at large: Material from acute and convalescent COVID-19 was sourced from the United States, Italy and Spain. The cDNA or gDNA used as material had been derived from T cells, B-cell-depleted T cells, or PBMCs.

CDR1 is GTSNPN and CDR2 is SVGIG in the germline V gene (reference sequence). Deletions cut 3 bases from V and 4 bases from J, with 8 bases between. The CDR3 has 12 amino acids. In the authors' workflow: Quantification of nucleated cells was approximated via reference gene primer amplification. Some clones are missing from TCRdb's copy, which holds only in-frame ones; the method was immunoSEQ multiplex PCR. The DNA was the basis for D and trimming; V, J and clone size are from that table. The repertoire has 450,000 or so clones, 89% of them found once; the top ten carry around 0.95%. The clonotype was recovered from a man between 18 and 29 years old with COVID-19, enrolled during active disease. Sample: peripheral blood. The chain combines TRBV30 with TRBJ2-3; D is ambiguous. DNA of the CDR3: TGTGCCTGGAGCTCCCGCGCAGATACGCAGTATTTT. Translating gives CAWSSRADTQYF.